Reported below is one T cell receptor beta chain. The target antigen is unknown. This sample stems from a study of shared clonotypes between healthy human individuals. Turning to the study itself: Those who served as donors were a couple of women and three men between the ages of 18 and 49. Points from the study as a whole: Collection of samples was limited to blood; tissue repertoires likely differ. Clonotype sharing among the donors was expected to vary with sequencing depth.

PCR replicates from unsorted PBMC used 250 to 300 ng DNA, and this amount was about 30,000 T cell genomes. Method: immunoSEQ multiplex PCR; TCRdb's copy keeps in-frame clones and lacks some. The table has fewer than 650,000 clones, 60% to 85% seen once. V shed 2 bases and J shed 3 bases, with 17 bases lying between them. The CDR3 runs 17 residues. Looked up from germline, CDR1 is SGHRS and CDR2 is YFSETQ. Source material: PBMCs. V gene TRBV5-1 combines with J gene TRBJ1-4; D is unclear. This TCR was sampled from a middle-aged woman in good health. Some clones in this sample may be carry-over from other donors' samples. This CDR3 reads CASSLFSGQTSNEKLFF. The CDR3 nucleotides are TGCGCCAGCAGCTTATTTTCGGGCCAGACATCTAATGAAAAACTGTTTTTT.